This TCR beta chain appears in the sequencing data of a study of cytomegalovirus exposure and HLA in healthy donors. This clone was found a few times. Germline V lookup: CDR1 LGHNA, CDR2 YNFKEQ. With 4 bases removed from V and 8 bases from J, the gap between germline ends came to 14 bases. There are 13 residues in the CDR3. Both 60 Vbeta primers and 13 Jbeta primers went into the PCR. Libraries were prepared by immunoSEQ multiplex PCR; TCRdb keeps only in-frame clonotypes and omits some of them. The data show 150,000 to 180,000 clones, around 84% seen once. Sequenced: PBMCs. This TCR was sampled from a woman between 40 and 50 years old in good health and CMV-seropositive. The rearrangement links TRBV4-2 to TRBJ1-1, with a possible D match to TRBD1 (6 bases). For the CDR3, the DNA is TGTGCCAGCAGCCGATACGGACAGCTCGAAGCTTTCTTT. This translates into CASSRYGQLEAFF.